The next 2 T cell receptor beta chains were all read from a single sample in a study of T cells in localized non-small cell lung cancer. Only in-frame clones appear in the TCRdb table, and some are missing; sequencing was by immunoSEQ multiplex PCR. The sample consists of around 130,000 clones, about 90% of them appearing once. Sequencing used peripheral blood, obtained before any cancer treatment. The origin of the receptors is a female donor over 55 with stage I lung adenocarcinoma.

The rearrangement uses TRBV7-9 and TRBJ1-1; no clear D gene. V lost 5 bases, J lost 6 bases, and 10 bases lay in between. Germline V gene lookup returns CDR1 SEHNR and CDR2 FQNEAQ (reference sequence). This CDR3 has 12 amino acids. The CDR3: CASSESGAEAFF. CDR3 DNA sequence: TGTGCCAGCAGCGAGTCCGGAGCTGAAGCTTTCTTT.

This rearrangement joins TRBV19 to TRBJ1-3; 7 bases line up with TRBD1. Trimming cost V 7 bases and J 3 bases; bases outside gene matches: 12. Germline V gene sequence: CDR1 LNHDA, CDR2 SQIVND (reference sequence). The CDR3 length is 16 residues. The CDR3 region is CASTPTGTEHGNTIYF. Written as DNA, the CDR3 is TGTGCCAGTACCCCAACCGGGACAGAACATGGAAACACCATATATTTT. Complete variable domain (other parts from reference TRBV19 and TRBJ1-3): DGGITQSPKYLFRKEGQNVTLSCEQNLNHDAMYWYRQDPGQGLRLIYYSQIVNDFQKGDIAEGYSVSREKKESFPLTVTSAQKNPTAFYLCASTPTGTEHGNTIYFGEGSWLTVV.